This TCR beta chain emerged from a study of blood T cell repertoires in COVID-19. Study in general: Sites in the United States, Italy and Spain provided acute and convalescent COVID-19 samples. Sources were T cells, B-cell-depleted T cells, or PBMCs; the material itself was cDNA or gDNA.

The method was immunoSEQ multiplex PCR; TCRdb's version includes in-frame clones alone and lacks a portion of them. Here the sample spans 20,000 to 30,000 clones, almost 95% being singletons. V was clipped by 2 bases and J by 2 bases; unmatched bases: 4. The length of the CDR3 is 17 residues. CDR1 and CDR2 (germline): MNHEY, SMNVEV (reference sequence). The chain joins TRBV27 to TRBJ2-2, with 11 positions matching TRBD2. The sequence was obtained from a human donor in a cohort sampled during active COVID-19. Sequencing was performed on peripheral blood. The CDR3 protein is CASSLRGTSGNTGELFF. The CDR3 DNA is TGTGCCAGCAGTTTAAGGGGGACTAGCGGAAACACCGGGGAGCTGTTTTTT.